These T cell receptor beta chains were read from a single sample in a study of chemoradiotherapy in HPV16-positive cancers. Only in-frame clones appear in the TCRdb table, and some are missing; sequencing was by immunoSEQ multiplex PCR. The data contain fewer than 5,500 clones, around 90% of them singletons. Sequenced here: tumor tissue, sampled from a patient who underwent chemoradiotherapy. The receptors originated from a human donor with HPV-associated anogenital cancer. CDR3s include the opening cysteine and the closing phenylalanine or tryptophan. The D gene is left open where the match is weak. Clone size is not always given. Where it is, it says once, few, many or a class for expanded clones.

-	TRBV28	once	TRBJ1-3	TGTGCCAGCAGTTTAGGGGGAGTCTCTGGAAACACCATATATTTT	CASSLGGVSGNTIYF
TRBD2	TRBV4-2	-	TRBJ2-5	TGTGCCAGCAGCCAAGATAGCGGGAAAGAGACCCAGTACTTC	CASSQDSGKETQYF
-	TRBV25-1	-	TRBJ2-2	TGTGCCAGCAGTGAATTGCCGGGCATGAACACCGGGGAGCTGTTTTTT	CASSELPGMNTGELFF
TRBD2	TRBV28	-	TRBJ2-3	TGTGCCAGCCGGGGACTAGCGGGGGGTAGCACAGATACGCAGTATTTT	CASRGLAGGSTDTQYF
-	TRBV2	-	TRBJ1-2	TGTGCCAGCAGTGAAGCAACAGGGAAGATAGCTAACTATGGCTACACCTTC	CASSEATGKIANYGYTF
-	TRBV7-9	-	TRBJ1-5	TGTGCCAGCAGCTTAGGCGCGGGGGCCCAGGGAGGACAGCCCCAGCATTTT	CASSLGAGAQGGQPQHF
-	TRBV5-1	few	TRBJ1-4	TGCGCCAGCAGCTTGGCGGTTGGAGTAAATGAAAAACTGTTTTTT	CASSLAVGVNEKLFF
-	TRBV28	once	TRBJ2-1	TGTGCCAGCAGTTTATTCCAGGAGCCCAGGAACAATGAGCAGTTCTTC	CASSLFQEPRNNEQFF
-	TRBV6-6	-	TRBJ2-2	TGTGCCAGCACGAGCGAGTGGGGGCTTAACGGGGAGCTGTTTTTT	CASTSEWGLNGELFF
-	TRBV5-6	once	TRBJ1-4	TGTGCCAGCAGCTTTGGGCAGTCTAATGAAAAACTGTTTTTT	CASSFGQSNEKLFF
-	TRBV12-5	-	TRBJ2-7	TGTGCTAGTGGTCCTATGGGCGCCTACGAGCAGTACTTC	CASGPMGAYEQYF
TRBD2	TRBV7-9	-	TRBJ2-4	TGTGCCAGCAGCCCTGGGACTAGCGGGGGGGCACGGTCCAAAAACATTCAGTACTTC	CASSPGTSGGARSKNIQYF
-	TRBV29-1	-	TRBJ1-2	TGCAGCGTTGCCCAGAGCTCGAACTATGGCTACACCTTC	CSVAQSSNYGYTF
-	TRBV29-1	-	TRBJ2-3	TGCAGCGTTGATGGTATGGGGTGGGCAGATACGCAGTATTTT	CSVDGMGWADTQYF
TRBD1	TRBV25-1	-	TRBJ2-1	TGTGCCAGCAGTGAAATCCGGGACAGGGGGCGGAATGAGCAGTTCTTC	CASSEIRDRGRNEQFF
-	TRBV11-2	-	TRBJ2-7	TGTGCCAGCAGCCCATTAGCGGAATACTCCTACGAGCAGTACTTC	CASSPLAEYSYEQYF
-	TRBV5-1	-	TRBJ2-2	TGCGCCAGCAGCTTGCGGGGGAACACCGGGGAGCTGTTTTTT	CASSLRGNTGELFF
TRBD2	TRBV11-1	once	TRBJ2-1	TGTGCCAGCAGCCTCGAGACTGGGGGGGTTAACAATGAGCAGTTCTTC	CASSLETGGVNNEQFF
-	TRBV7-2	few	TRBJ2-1	TGTGCCAGCAGCTTACGAGACCAGCAGTTCTTC	CASSLRDQQFF
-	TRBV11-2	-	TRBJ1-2	TGTGCCAGCAGCTTAGGCAGGGGAAGGCATAGCTACACCTTC	CASSLGRGRHSYTF
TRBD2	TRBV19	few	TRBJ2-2	TGTGCCAGTAGTATAGGGACTAGCGGAGGTAACACCGGGGAGCTGTTTTTT	CASSIGTSGGNTGELFF
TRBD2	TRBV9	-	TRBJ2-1	TGTGCCAGCAGCGGTGGGCTAGCGGGAGCCAGCTCCTACAATGAGCAGTTCTTC	CASSGGLAGASSYNEQFF
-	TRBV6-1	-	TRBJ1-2	TGTGCCAGCAGTGAACAGGGGAAGTATGGCTACACCTTC	CASSEQGKYGYTF
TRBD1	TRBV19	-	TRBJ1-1	TGTGCCAGTAGTATTACAGGGGGGAAAACTGAAGCTTTCTTT	CASSITGGKTEAFF
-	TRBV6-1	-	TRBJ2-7	TGTGCCAGCAGTGCCGGGCCTCAAGGGTACGAGCAGTACTTC	CASSAGPQGYEQYF
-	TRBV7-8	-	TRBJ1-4	TGTGCCAGCAGCGGGGGTGGGGGTATTGATGAAAAACTGTTTTTT	CASSGGGGIDEKLFF
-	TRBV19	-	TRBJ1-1	TGTGCCAGTAGTATACCCGAGAAGGGGCACACTGAAGCTTTCTTT	CASSIPEKGHTEAFF
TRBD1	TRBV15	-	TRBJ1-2	TGTGCCACCAGCAGAAAGATCAACCGGGACAGGACTTACGGCTACACCTTC	CATSRKINRDRTYGYTF
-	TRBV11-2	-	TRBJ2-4	TGTGCCAGCAGCCGGGGAGCTGGTCAGGGGCAGACCAAAAACATTCAGTACTTC	CASSRGAGQGQTKNIQYF
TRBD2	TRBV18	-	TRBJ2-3	TGTGCCAGCTCACCTCAAGCGGGAGGGACTGGCACAGATACGCAGTATTTT	CASSPQAGGTGTDTQYF
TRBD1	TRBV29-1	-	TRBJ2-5	TGCAGCGTTGACCCCTCAGGGGGCCAAGAGACCCAGTACTTC	CSVDPSGGQETQYF
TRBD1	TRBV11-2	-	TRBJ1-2	TGTGCCAGCAGCTTAGGTACAGGGGACTATGGCTACACCTTC	CASSLGTGDYGYTF
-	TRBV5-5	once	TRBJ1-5	TGTGCCAGCAGCCCCCGGGACGCAACATATAGCAATCAGCCCCAGCATTTT	CASSPRDATYSNQPQHF
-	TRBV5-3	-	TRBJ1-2	TGTGCCAGAAGGTTACAGGGTCGGGGCTACACCTTC	CARRLQGRGYTF
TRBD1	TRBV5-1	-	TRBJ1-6	TGCGCCAGCAGTACCGGGACAGTTAATTCACCCCTCCACTTT	CASSTGTVNSPLHF
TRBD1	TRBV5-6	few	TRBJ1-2	TGTGCCAGCAGCTTGGGGTCAGGGGGCGCCCACTATGGCTACACCTTC	CASSLGSGGAHYGYTF
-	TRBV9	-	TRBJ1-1	TGTGCCAGCAGCATGCGACAGACGAACACTGAAGCTTTCTTT	CASSMRQTNTEAFF
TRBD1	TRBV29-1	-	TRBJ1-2	TGCAGCGTTGAAGATCCGATGGACAGGGGTGGTTATGGCTACACCTTC	CSVEDPMDRGGYGYTF
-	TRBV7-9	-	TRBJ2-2	TGTGCCAGCAGCTTAGGGGGCACCGGGGAGCTGTTTTTT	CASSLGGTGELFF
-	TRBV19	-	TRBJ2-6	TGTGCCAGTAGTATGGGGGGGGCGAATGGGGCCAACGTCCTGACTTTC	CASSMGGANGANVLTF
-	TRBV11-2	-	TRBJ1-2	TGTGCCAGCAGCTTAGGCAGGGGAAGGCATGGCTACACCTTC	CASSLGRGRHGYTF
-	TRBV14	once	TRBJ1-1	TGTGCCAGCAGCCAACTGTACACTGAAGCTTTCTTT	CASSQLYTEAFF
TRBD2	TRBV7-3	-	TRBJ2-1	TGTGCCAGCAGTTTACTAGCGGGAGTTCACAATGAGCAGTTCTTC	CASSLLAGVHNEQFF
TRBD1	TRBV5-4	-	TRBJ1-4	TGTGCCAGCAGCCCTGGGGGACAGGGGGTAGTTAATGAAAAACTGTTTTTT	CASSPGGQGVVNEKLFF
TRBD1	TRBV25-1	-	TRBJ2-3	TGTGCCAGCACAGGGGGAGCGTCAGATACGCAGTATTTT	CASTGGASDTQYF
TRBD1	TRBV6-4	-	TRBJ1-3	TGTGCCAGCAGGGACTTGGCAGGGGGGTATGGAAACACCATATATTTT	CASRDLAGGYGNTIYF
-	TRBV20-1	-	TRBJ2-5	TGCAGTGCTCTAACCAAAGAGACCCAGTACTTC	CSALTKETQYF
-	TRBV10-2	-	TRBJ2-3	TGCGCCAGCAAAGGGGGGGTAAGCGATACGCAGTATTTT	CASKGGVSDTQYF
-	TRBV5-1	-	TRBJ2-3	TGCGCCAGCAGCTTGGTGGGTCGCACAGATACGCAGTATTTT	CASSLVGRTDTQYF
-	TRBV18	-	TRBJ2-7	TGTGCCAGCTCACCAGGCGGGGTTAGTGCCTACGAGCAGTACTTC	CASSPGGVSAYEQYF
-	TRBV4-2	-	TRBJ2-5	TGTGCCAGCAGCCTCAGCCTGGGAGGGGGCTCAGAGACCCAGTACTTC	CASSLSLGGGSETQYF